This T cell receptor beta chain originates from a study of CD4 T cells in relation to SARS-CoV-2 and coronaviruses. Only in-frame clones appear in the TCRdb table, and some are missing; sequencing was by immunoSEQ multiplex PCR. The table lists around 35,000 clones, 80% to 90% of them singletons, with roughly 3% in the top ten. Looked up from germline, CDR1 is LNHDA and CDR2 is SQIVND (reference sequence). The V and J ends lost 2 bases and 7 bases respectively, with 14 bases between them. The CDR3 extends over 15 amino acids. The source material was memory CD4+ T cells from PBMCs. This TCR derives from an adult with COVID-19. J is TRBJ2-2 and V is TRBV19; the D is unclear. CDR3: CASSILRTPHGELFF. Written as DNA, the CDR3 is TGTGCCAGTAGTATACTACGGACCCCCCACGGGGAGCTGTTTTTT.